This passage covers 3 T cell receptor beta chains from one sample sequenced in a study of a mutant IDH1 vaccine in newly diagnosed glioma (dated by TCRdb to 2020 to 2023). Library construction relied on the immunoSEQ multiplex PCR assay. TCRdb's version of the immuneACCESS table is confined to in-frame rearrangements and falls short of the full clone set. An unresolved V gene accounts for under half of the shortfall where checked; the remainder is of unknown origin. The sample records about 83,000 clones, about 91% of which are singletons. In total, the top ten clones hold roughly 0.6% of the sample. Antigen specificity for these receptors is unknown. In light of the paper, this sample's time point label describes: week 5, during vaccination. Each vaccine dose was 300 ug of a 20-mer mutant IDH1 peptide in Montanide, given subcutaneously with topical imiquimod. Sequenced material: PBMCs, taken from a glioma patient whose treatment included an IDH1 peptide vaccine. Every receptor here comes from a woman aged 50 to 60 with glioma.

The rearrangement links TRBV28 to TRBJ1-1; tentative D call: TRBD1 (5 bases). Germline V CDR1 and CDR2: MDHEN, SYDVKM. The ends were cut back, 3 bases at V and 4 bases at J, with 15 bases in the middle. This CDR3 is built from 15 residues. CDR3 nucleotide sequence: TGTGCCAGCAGTTTCCCAAGGGGCGGAGGCACTGAAGCTTTCTTT. Amino acid sequence: CASSFPRGGGTEAFF.

The J gene is TRBJ1-1, the V gene TRBV5-6; D not certain. This CDR3 has 13 amino acids. The germline gives CDR1 SGHDT, CDR2 YYEEEE. The V end was cut by 2 bases, the J end by 7 bases, with 12 bases between. In DNA form, the CDR3 reads TGTGCCAGCAGCTTTCCCCGGCTCGTTGAAGCTTTCTTT. It yields the protein CASSFPRLVEAFF.

Turning to this clone: Additional DNA sequences in this sample encode the identical CDR3. This chain joins TRBV21-1 and TRBJ2-2; no DNA check was done on the table's D call, TRBD1. TRBV21-1 is flagged as a pseudogene. This CDR3 region has 17 residues. The CDR3 DNA follows: TGTGCCAGCAGCAAAGGTAAGTCCAGGGCCGGCACCGGGGAGCTGTTTTTT. As protein: CASSKGKSRAGTGELFF.